What follows describes a single T cell receptor (beta chain). The V and J ends lost 4 bases and 6 bases, in that order; junction bases with no gene match: 4. The CDR3 has 14 residues. The germline CDR1 and CDR2 sequences are LGHNA and YNFKEQ. Clones were sequenced by immunoSEQ multiplex PCR, and TCRdb holds only the in-frame ones, with some missing. The sample has some 180,000 clones, about 92% seen once. These data come from a study of T cell responses to AZD1222 COVID-19 vaccine. The source was peripheral blood, collected 28 days after the second dose of the MenACWY control vaccine. V usage is TRBV4-2 and J usage is TRBJ2-1; TRBD2 matches 9 bases. The clonotype originates from an adult who received the MenACWY meningococcal vaccine as a control. The CDR3 coding sequence is TGTGCCAGCAGCCGAGCGGGAGGTGCCAATGAGCAGTTCTTC. Protein: CASSRAGGANEQFF.